Below, 29 T cell receptor beta chains from the same sample are listed, as sequenced in a study of neurological immune-mediated disorders. TCRdb reprocessed the 5' RACE reads via MiXCR and lists one record per CDR3 protein. The sample contains some 22,000 distinct CDR3 sequences, 17% of which appear only once. The specimen sequenced was CD8+ T cells from blood. The receptors stem from a young woman with multiple sclerosis.

In this sample, this clonotype is medium-sized. The rearrangement joins TRBV10-3 to TRBJ2-7; 9 bases match TRBD2. Trimming took 8 bases from V and 3 from J; bases not matched to a gene: 8. Germline assignment: CDR1 ENHRY and CDR2 SYGVKD. The CDR3 totals 14 residues. The DNA of the CDR3 is TGTGCCATCGGAGCGGGGGGAGTTTACTACGAGCAGTACTTC. Translating it yields CAIGAGGVYYEQYF.

At least ten counts were recorded for this clonotype. V is TRBV20-1 and J is TRBJ1-1, with TRBD1 matching over 10 bases. Unmatched junction bases numbered 5, after V lost 5 bases and J lost 5 bases. CDR3 length equals 13 residues. The germline CDR1 and CDR2 sequences are DFQATT and SNEGSKA (reference sequence). The CDR3 region is CSALRTGGTEAFF. For the CDR3, the DNA is TGCAGTGCTTTGCGGACAGGGGGGACTGAAGCTTTCTTT.

This clonotype has a count of ten or more. The CDR3 DNA reads as TGCAGTGCTAGAGAACTTGGGGCCGCATCGGACAATGAGCAGTTCTTC. Amino acid sequence: CSARELGAASDNEQFF. J is TRBJ2-1 and V is TRBV20-1; a possible D gene is TRBD1 (5 bases). Trimming stripped 0 bases from V and 5 bases from J, with 17 bases between. Germline CDR1 reads DFQATT; CDR2 reads SNEGSKA (reference sequence). This CDR3 region has 16 residues.

The chain couples TRBV7-2 to TRBJ1-1; 7 bases fit TRBD1. The CDR3 covers 14 residues. Germline CDR1 and CDR2: SGHTA and FQGNSA. V lost 1 base and J lost 5; bases outside the gene matches: 4. CDR3 sequence: CASSLGQGKTEAFF. CDR3 DNA sequence: TGTGCCAGCAGCTTAGGACAGGGAAAGACTGAAGCTTTCTTT.

This clonotype was seen at least ten times. The V call is TRBV12-3 or TRBV12-4, the J call TRBJ2-3, with D possibly TRBD1 on 5 matching bases. This CDR3 is 13 amino acids long. Trimming left V 5 bases short and J 2 bases short, with 8 bases between. The CDR3 reads CASSLGHTDTQYF. Here the CDR3 DNA reads TGTGCCAGCAGTCTCGGACACACAGATACGCAGTATTTT.

This clonotype occurred many times. The chain is built from TRBV5-1 and TRBJ2-2, with D uncertain. The ends were cut back, 0 bases at V and 6 bases at J, with 3 bases in the middle. The germline V gene has CDR1 SGHRS and CDR2 YFSETQ. The CDR3 is made up of 12 amino acids. CDR3 sequence: CASSLVPGELFF. As DNA, the CDR3 is TGCGCCAGCAGCTTGGTCCCCGGGGAGCTGTTTTTT.

This rearrangement joins TRBV18 to TRBJ2-2, with D perhaps matching TRBD2 (5 bases). V was clipped by 4 bases and J by 4 bases, with 19 bases between them. CDR1 and CDR2 (germline): KGHSH, LQKENI. This CDR3 is built from 17 residues. CDR3 sequence (DNA): TGTGCCAGCTCACTACGACTTCGCTGGGAGAGCACCGGGGAGCTGTTTTTT. Translated, it gives CASSLRLRWESTGELFF.

This clonotype was counted at least ten times. The junction departs from the called germline gene at one end, perhaps through a read error. The gene calls are TRBV7-7 and TRBJ2-2; unclear D gene. The CDR3 totals 15 residues. The germline CDR1 and CDR2 sequences are SSHAT and FNYEAQ (reference sequence). The chain's CDR3 is CASSPSPGNTGELFF. CDR3 in DNA: TGTGCTAGCAGCCCCTCCCCCGGAAACACCGGGGAGCTGTTTTTT.

This clonotype appeared many times. The J gene is TRBJ1-6, the V gene TRBV6-5; D ambiguous. CDR1 and CDR2 (germline): MNHEY, SVGAGI. This CDR3 has 18 amino acids. Between the trimmed V and J ends, which lost 7 bases and 5 bases, there was a span of 24 bases. The DNA for the CDR3 is TGTGCCAGCACCCCCTCTCCAGCCCTACACAGCAATAATTCACCCCTCCACTTT. Protein product: CASTPSPALHSNNSPLHF.

The rearrangement joins TRBV27 to TRBJ2-2, with a tentative D call TRBD2 (5 bases). Trimming removed 3 bases at V and 5 bases at J, with 13 bases between. The germline CDR1 and CDR2 sequences are MNHEY and SMNVEV (reference sequence). The CDR3 is 15 residues long. DNA for the CDR3: TGTGCCAGCAGTTTCCGGCCAGGAGGAACCGGGGAGCTGTTTTTT. Translated: CASSFRPGGTGELFF.

The chain has TRBV2 and TRBJ1-5; tentatively, D is TRBD1 (5 bases). The V gene's germline CDR1 is SNHLY and CDR2 FYNNEI. V was trimmed by 4 bases and J by 3 bases, leaving 19 bases between them. CDR3 length: 17 residues. The CDR3 region has the DNA TGTGCCAGCAGTGCTTTTTCGGTTCAGGGCGACAATCAGCCCCAGCATTTT. Residues: CASSAFSVQGDNQPQHF.

This clonotype was seen many times. The genes are TRBV6-6 and TRBJ2-3, with 9 bases lining up with TRBD2. CDR1 and CDR2 from the germline V gene are MNHNY and SVGAGI (reference sequence). V gave up 6 bases and J gave up 5 bases; unmatched junction bases: 12. The CDR3 runs 16 residues. The CDR3 nucleotides read TGTGCCAGCAGCCCCGGGACGGGACTAGCCAAAGATACGCAGTATTTT. It specifies CASSPGTGLAKDTQYF.

This clonotype was detected only a few times. The chain carries TRBV2 and TRBJ2-1; a possible D gene is TRBD2 (6 bases). CDR3 length: 15 residues. The germline CDR1 and CDR2 sequences are SNHLY and FYNNEI. V was clipped by 8 bases and J by 4 bases, with 18 bases between them. Here the CDR3 reads CASGLALADYNEQFF. The CDR3 coding sequence is TGTGCCAGCGGCCTGGCACTAGCAGATTACAATGAGCAGTTCTTC.

By its share, this clonotype is medium-sized (0.01 to 0.1%). CDR3: CASSPDIHEQYF. CDR3 in DNA: TGTGCCAGCAGTCCTGATATCCACGAGCAGTACTTC. The chain combines TRBV12-3 or TRBV12-4 with TRBJ2-7; D is undetermined. V lost 5 bases to trimming and J lost 5 bases, with 10 bases between them. The CDR3 contains 12 residues.

This chain links TRBV5-4 with TRBJ1-4, with 8 positions matching TRBD1. Trimming removed 2 bases from V and 8 bases from J; junction bases left unmatched: 8. This CDR3 is built from 15 residues. Germline CDR1 SGHNT, CDR2 YYREEE (reference sequence). The DNA for the CDR3 is TGTGCCAGCAGCTTCCCCGGACAGGGAAGGGAAAAACTGTTTTTT. Its translation is CASSFPGQGREKLFF. Combining the CDR3 with reference TRBV5-4 and TRBJ1-4 gives the whole variable domain ETGVTQSPTHLIKTRGQQVTLRCSSQSGHNTVSWYQQALGQGPQFIFQYYREEENGRGNFPPRFSGLQFPNYSSELNVNALELDDSALYLCASSFPGQGREKLFFGSGTQLSVL.

This chain uses TRBV7-2 with TRBJ2-3; a weak D match, TRBD2 (5 bases). V was clipped by 4 bases and J by 3 bases, with 17 bases between them. Germline V gene sequence: CDR1 SGHTA, CDR2 FQGNSA. The length of the CDR3 is 16 residues. The CDR3 bases are TGTGCCAGCAGCTATCAAACCGGAGGTATGACAGATACGCAGTATTTT. Its protein product is CASSYQTGGMTDTQYF.

This clonotype appeared many times. This rearrangement joins TRBV6-1 to TRBJ2-1; 14 positions agree with TRBD2. V lost 4 bases to trimming and J lost 4 bases; unmatched junction nucleotides: 0. Looked up from germline, CDR1 is MNHNS and CDR2 is SASEGT. The CDR3 covers 15 residues. CDR3 sequence reads: CASSGLAGGYNEQFF. CDR3 nucleotide sequence: TGTGCCAGCAGTGGACTAGCGGGAGGGTACAATGAGCAGTTCTTC.

This chain connects TRBV19 to TRBJ1-1; no clear D. Trimming removed 3 bases from V and 11 bases from J, with 16 bases in between. The CDR3 runs to 13 residues. Germline lookup yields CDR1 LNHDA and CDR2 SQIVND (reference sequence). CDR3 sequence: CASSMNPTGEAFF. The CDR3 bases are TGTGCCAGTAGTATGAATCCTACGGGAGAGGCTTTCTTT.

In this sample, this clonotype is medium-sized. V gene TRBV29-1 combines with J gene TRBJ2-7; D is unclear. Germline V lookup: CDR1 SQVTM, CDR2 ANQGSEA. This CDR3 has 10 amino acids. Trimming cost V 6 bases and J 6 bases, with 9 bases left between them. The CDR3 is CSVFGSEQYF. CDR3 nucleotide sequence: TGCAGCGTGTTCGGATCCGAGCAGTACTTC.

This clonotype appeared many times. The V and J genes are TRBV6-5 and TRBJ2-7, with 9 bases lining up with TRBD1. CDR3 length equals 13 residues. Germline V gene sequence: CDR1 MNHEY, CDR2 SVGAGI. The V segment lost 7 bases and the J segment 2 bases; nucleotides outside the gene matches: 3. The CDR3 DNA is TGTGCCAGCAAAAGGACAGGGGCCTACGAGCAGTACGTC. Its translation: CASKRTGAYEQYV.

This clonotype was observed at least ten times. V and J are TRBV7-2 and TRBJ2-7; 10 bases are shared with TRBD2. CDR1 SGHTA and CDR2 FQGNSA come from the germline V gene. Losses at the gene ends were 3 bases for V and 3 bases for J; bases not matched to a gene: 5. CDR3 length: 15 amino acids. The CDR3 is CASSFGLAGDYEQYV. The DNA of the CDR3 is TGTGCCAGCAGCTTTGGTCTAGCGGGAGACTACGAGCAGTACGTC.

In its sample, this clonotype was seen many times. This sequence joins TRBV7-8 and TRBJ1-1, with D possibly TRBD1 on 5 matching bases. The CDR3 spans 14 residues. The ends were cut back, 3 bases at V and 1 base at J, with 9 bases in the middle. CDR1 and CDR2 from the germline V gene are SGHVS and FQNEAQ. Written as DNA, the CDR3 is TGTGCCAGCAGCTTGGGACGGACGAACACTGAAGCTTTCTTT. The encoded protein is CASSLGRTNTEAFF.

The table lists this clonotype with many counts. CDR3 region: CASSSDEGAFF. Written as DNA, the CDR3 is TGTGCCAGCAGCTCAGACGAGGGGGCTTTCTTT. V and J are TRBV7-9 and TRBJ1-1; perhaps TRBD1 as D (5 bases). The CDR3 covers 11 residues. CDR1 and CDR2 (germline): SEHNR, FQNEAQ (reference sequence). V was shortened by 4 bases and J by 11 bases, with 11 bases between the two germline ends.

This clonotype showed up many times. The chain joins TRBV5-6 to TRBJ2-3; the match to TRBD1 covers 7 bases. Trimming cost V 4 bases and J 11 bases; bases outside gene matches: 7. The length of the CDR3 is 12 residues. The germline V gene encodes CDR1 SGHDT and CDR2 YYEEEE. The CDR3 reads CASSRGGREQYF. In DNA, the CDR3 is TGTGCCAGCAGCCGAGGGGGCCGTGAGCAGTATTTT.

At least ten counts were recorded for this clonotype. This rearrangement joins TRBV7-9 to TRBJ1-2; D is undetermined. The germline V gene has CDR1 SEHNR and CDR2 FQNEAQ (reference sequence). The CDR3 has 12 amino acids. V lost 1 base and J lost 2, with 2 bases in between. CDR3 sequence reads: CASSLGNYGYTF. The CDR3 region has the DNA TGTGCCAGCAGCTTAGGAAACTATGGCTACACCTTC.

There are many counts of this clonotype. The chain is built from TRBV7-6 and TRBJ1-5, with D tentatively TRBD1 (5 bases). Per germline, CDR1 SGHVS and CDR2 FNYEAQ. V lost 2 bases to trimming and J lost 3 bases, with 17 bases between them. The CDR3 sequence is 17 residues long. The DNA of the CDR3 is TGTGCCAGCAGCTTAAGTTGGGCAGGGAGTCTCAATCAGCCCCAGCATTTT. As protein: CASSLSWAGSLNQPQHF.

This clonotype has a count of ten or more. The chain combines TRBV27 with TRBJ1-1; D might be TRBD1 (5 bases). V lost 2 bases to trimming and J lost 0 bases, with 13 bases between them. The CDR3 extends over 16 amino acids. The germline CDR1 and CDR2 sequences are MNHEY and SMNVEV (reference sequence). The CDR3 loop reads CASSLTGDSLNTEAFF. The DNA of the CDR3 is TGTGCCAGCAGTTTAACAGGAGACAGCTTGAACACTGAAGCTTTCTTT.

Ten or more counts support this clonotype. The J gene is TRBJ2-1, the V gene TRBV4-2; 8 positions agree with TRBD2. Germline loops: CDR1 LGHNA, CDR2 YNFKEQ. V was clipped by 0 bases and J by 3 bases; unmatched bases: 4. The CDR3 is 16 residues long. CDR3 sequence reads: CASSQENSGGYNEQFF. The CDR3 nucleotides read TGTGCCAGCAGCCAAGAGAACAGCGGGGGCTACAATGAGCAGTTCTTC.

This clonotype was picked up many times. The rearrangement uses TRBV7-2 and TRBJ1-1; D uncertain. CDR1 is SGHTA and CDR2 is FQGNSA in the germline V gene. CDR3 length equals 16 residues. V was trimmed by 5 bases and J by 0 bases, leaving 16 bases between them. The CDR3 is CASSPTRRRLNTEAFF. CDR3 DNA: TGTGCCAGCAGCCCCACGAGGAGACGGTTGAACACTGAAGCTTTCTTT.